This T cell receptor (beta chain) appears in the sequencing data of a study of blood T cell repertoires in COVID-19. Turning to the study itself: There were acute and convalescent COVID-19 samples, and they came from the United States, Italy and Spain. T cells, B-cell-depleted T cells, or PBMCs supplied cDNA or gDNA.

Many counts were recorded for this clone. Original analysis: Amplified reference gene primers provided the basis for estimating nucleated cell counts. Using immunoSEQ multiplex PCR, the repertoire was profiled, and TCRdb retains in-frame clones only, with some absent. For V, J and clone size, that table is used; D and trimming come from the DNA. Found here are 250,000 to 300,000 clones, under 90% of them singletons; the top ten hold 2.5% to 3%. Germline CDR1 is LNHDA and CDR2 is SQIVND (reference sequence). The length of the CDR3 is 13 residues. The V end was cut by 1 base, the J end by 10 bases, with 11 bases between.

The chain combines TRBV19 with TRBJ2-1; D call uncertain. The source of this sequence is an older woman with active or convalescent COVID-19. The sequencing sample was made of peripheral blood. CDR3 in amino acids: CASSIGAREEQFF. CDR3 DNA sequence: TGTGCCAGTAGTATAGGAGCGAGAGAGGAGCAGTTCTTC.